This TCR beta chain comes out of a study of shared clonotypes between healthy human individuals. Every immunoSEQ plate was one replicate of a subset's evenly spread DNA. The sequencing of unsorted PBMC DNA took place on ten immunoSEQ deep assay plates. Clones were sequenced by immunoSEQ multiplex PCR, and TCRdb holds only the in-frame ones, with some missing. Here the sample spans around 500,000 clones, 70% to 80% being singletons. Recent vaccinations or acute infections were absent in the healthy HIV-negative adult donors. Caucasian adults residing in Nashville, Tennessee made up all the donors. The CDR3 has 11 residues. Germline V gene sequence: CDR1 DFQATT, CDR2 SNEGSKA (reference sequence). Trimming took 4 bases from V and 5 from J, leaving 8 bases between them.

This TCR was sampled from a woman aged 35 to 49 in good health. Some clones in this sample may be carry-over from other donors' samples. The V and J genes are TRBV20-1 and TRBJ2-5; D remains ambiguous. Specimen: PBMCs. CDR3 protein: CSAIPHETQYF. CDR3 nucleotides: TGCAGTGCTATTCCCCACGAGACCCAGTACTTC.